This is a list of T cell receptor beta chains from one sample in a study of T-cell memory formation after mild COVID-19. MiXCR was run by TCRdb on the 5' RACE reads, yielding one entry per CDR3 protein. The table shows about 210,000 distinct CDR3 sequences, with 8% to 11% occurring only once. The sequencing input was PBMCs or a T cell subset sorted from them (not recorded which). The receptors originated from a man between 18 and 29 years old who had mild COVID-19 (a few samples of this study predate the infection). Cell type and time point are not known. Each CDR3 is given with its conserved first and last residue. A D gene is named only where the DNA matches it firmly. Only some rows state a clone size, as once, few, many or a class for expanded clones.

DNA	CDR3	J	size	V	D
TGTGCCAGCAGCTTGGGGACAAGATCCACAGATACGCAGTATTTT	CASSLGTRSTDTQYF	TRBJ2-3	few	TRBV5-5	NA
TGTGCCAGCAGCGATGGGGGGGGCTACAATGAGCAGTTCTTC	CASSDGGGYNEQFF	TRBJ2-1	many	TRBV9	TRBD2
TGTGCCAGCAGCTCTGCACCTTACAGGGGGAGAGGCACTGAAGCTTTCTTT	CASSSAPYRGRGTEAFF	TRBJ1-1	many	TRBV7-3	TRBD1
TGTGCCAGCAGCTCGTCGATGGCTGGAAACACCATATATTTT	CASSSSMAGNTIYF	TRBJ1-3	few	TRBV7-2	NA
TGTGCCAGTAGTACGGACAGGGCGGGTCAGCCCCAGCATTTT	CASSTDRAGQPQHF	TRBJ1-5	NA	TRBV19	TRBD1
TGCGCCAGCAGCTTTGCCGGGACAGGGGTCACCGGGGAGCTGTTTTTT	CASSFAGTGVTGELFF	TRBJ2-2	NA	TRBV5-1	TRBD1
TGTGCCAGCAAACAAGACAGGACCTATCCCGGGGAGCTGTTTTTT	CASKQDRTYPGELFF	TRBJ2-2	NA	TRBV7-2	NA
TGTGCCAGCAGCGGACGTGGGGAAGAGACCCAGTACTTC	CASSGRGEETQYF	TRBJ2-5	many	TRBV5-4	NA
TGTGCCAGCTCACCATCGGACAGGGCCCAAGAGACCCAGTACTTC	CASSPSDRAQETQYF	TRBJ2-5	many	TRBV18	TRBD1
TGTGCCAGCAAGCAGACGGGTACACTTTATGGCTACACCTTC	CASKQTGTLYGYTF	TRBJ1-2	NA	TRBV9	NA
TGTGCTAGCGCCGGGACGGAGGCCACCGGGGAGCTGTTTTTT	CASAGTEATGELFF	TRBJ2-2	many	TRBV7-7	NA
TGTGCCAGCAGCTTGGAGGCGGGGGGGGCAGATACGCAGTATTTT	CASSLEAGGADTQYF	TRBJ2-3	NA	TRBV5-6	TRBD2
TGTGCCAGCAGGTTTTGGACAGACGAGCAGTACTTC	CASRFWTDEQYF	TRBJ2-7	few	TRBV6-2/TRBV6-3	NA
TGTGCCACCAGTGATTTTTCTGGCTACACCTTC	CATSDFSGYTF	TRBJ1-2	few	TRBV24-1	NA
TGTGCCACCAGTGATTCGCGGGGGGTCGGGGCCAACGTCCTGACTTTC	CATSDSRGVGANVLTF	TRBJ2-6	NA	TRBV24-1	TRBD2
TGTGCCAGCAGCAATAATGGAAACACCATATATTTT	CASSNNGNTIYF	TRBJ1-3	few	TRBV5-6	NA
TGTGCCAGCAGGGGAGGGTTTCTAGCCAAAAACATTCAGTACTTC	CASRGGFLAKNIQYF	TRBJ2-4	NA	TRBV6-7	TRBD2
TGTGCCAGCAGCTTATACAATTATGGGGGGGGCAATCAGCCCCAGCATTTT	CASSLYNYGGGNQPQHF	TRBJ1-5	many	TRBV7-9	NA
TGCGCCAGCAGCCAAGAACGGTGGACCTATGGCTACACCTTC	CASSQERWTYGYTF	TRBJ1-2	many	TRBV4-3	NA
TGCAGTGCTAGCGTCCAGGGGGTGGGCACTGAAGCTTTCTTT	CSASVQGVGTEAFF	TRBJ1-1	NA	TRBV20-1	TRBD1
TGCGCCAGCAGCTGGATAGGGAACGACATTCAGTACTTC	CASSWIGNDIQYF	TRBJ2-4	few	TRBV4-1	NA
TGTGCCAGCAGCTACGGGGGGGGCGAGCAGTACTTC	CASSYGGGEQYF	TRBJ2-7	NA	TRBV5-6	TRBD2
TGTGCCAGCAGCTTAAATGTTCAGGGGCAAGCTTTCTTT	CASSLNVQGQAFF	TRBJ1-1	many	TRBV7-2	NA
TGTGCCAGCGGGGGACAGGGGTATCAGCCCCAGCATTTT	CASGGQGYQPQHF	TRBJ1-5	few	TRBV2	TRBD1
TGTGCCACCGCCGGGGCAACAGCAGGACGTTCACCCCTCCACTTT	CATAGATAGRSPLHF	TRBJ1-6	few	TRBV10-3	NA
TGTGCCAGCAGCATCCAACAGGGCCCAAATTCACCCCTCCACTTT	CASSIQQGPNSPLHF	TRBJ1-6	NA	TRBV7-8	NA
TGCAGTGCTACGACTAGCGGGGGGAAAAGTGGCACAGATACGCAGTATTTT	CSATTSGGKSGTDTQYF	TRBJ2-3	many	TRBV20-1	TRBD2
TGTGCCAGCAGCTCACAGGGGACCCTCTACGAGCAGTACTTC	CASSSQGTLYEQYF	TRBJ2-7	NA	TRBV12-3/TRBV12-4	TRBD1
TGTGCCAGCAGGGGGACCACAGGGGTGATAGCTTTCTTT	CASRGTTGVIAFF	TRBJ1-1	many	TRBV12-3/TRBV12-4	TRBD1
TGTGCCAGCAGCGTGGTATACAGACTGGGATTCGGACAGCCCCAGCATTTT	CASSVVYRLGFGQPQHF	TRBJ1-5	few	TRBV9	NA
TGCGCCAGCAGCCAAGGGGCCTACAACTTCCCCACAGATACGCAGTATTTT	CASSQGAYNFPTDTQYF	TRBJ2-3	many	TRBV4-3	NA
TGCAGCGTTGAGAGGGACACTGACTCTGGGGCCAACGTCCTGACTTTC	CSVERDTDSGANVLTF	TRBJ2-6	many	TRBV29-1	NA
TGTGCCAGCAGCGTCAGGGGTCGCCAGCCCCAGCATTTT	CASSVRGRQPQHF	TRBJ1-5	NA	TRBV12-3/TRBV12-4	NA
TGTGCCAGCAGCGTAGATGTGAATAGCAACACCGGGGAGCTGTTTTTT	CASSVDVNSNTGELFF	TRBJ2-2	few	TRBV9	NA
TGCAGCGTTGTTGGACGGGGCACAGATACGCAGTATTTT	CSVVGRGTDTQYF	TRBJ2-3	few	TRBV29-1	NA
TGCGCCAGCAGCTTGGATTACGCAACTAATGAAAAACTGTTTTTT	CASSLDYATNEKLFF	TRBJ1-4	NA	TRBV5-1	NA
TGTGCCAGCAGCCAAGGAGGGAGGGGGGGACAGCCCCAGCATTTT	CASSQGGRGGQPQHF	TRBJ1-5	NA	TRBV3-1	NA
TGTGCCAGCAGTCCTGGGTCCAACGTCCTGACTTTC	CASSPGSNVLTF	TRBJ2-6	many	TRBV12-3/TRBV12-4	NA
TGTGCCAGCTCACAGACTAGCGTCTGGGATACGCAGTATTTT	CASSQTSVWDTQYF	TRBJ2-3	NA	TRBV18	TRBD2
TGCGCCAGCAGCTACGGAGGCGGGAGGGCGAATGAGCAGTTCTTC	CASSYGGGRANEQFF	TRBJ2-1	NA	TRBV5-1	TRBD2
TGTGCCAGCAGCTTAGTCGCCCTAGCGGGGGGTAGAGATACGCAGTATTTT	CASSLVALAGGRDTQYF	TRBJ2-3	few	TRBV7-2	TRBD2
TGCGCCAGCAGCCCCCGTTCGGGAAATATGACACCCCTCCACTTT	CASSPRSGNMTPLHF	TRBJ1-6	few	TRBV4-3	NA